The T cell receptor beta chain described here comes from a study of beta chain features in type 1 diabetes. The CDR3 totals 14 residues. The germline V gene encodes CDR1 MGHRA and CDR2 YSYEKL. V lost 1 base to trimming and J lost 1 base, with 7 bases between them. The study reverse transcribed the entire isolated RNA, so it sequenced expressed TCRB transcripts. TCRdb's table, derived via immunoSEQ multiplex PCR, lists solely in-frame clones and lacks some. The table lists roughly 290,000 clones, approximately 8.1% of them singletons, with roughly 1% in the top ten. This clone has just a few counts. The target antigen is unknown. Findings and limits, study-wide: Naive, central memory and Treg TCRB repertoires appeared more alike in patients than in healthy donors. In cDNA sequencing, cells with high TCR expression could be over-represented.

The rearrangement joins TRBV4-1 to TRBJ2-5; no reliable D call. This receptor was taken from a young woman in good health. Material: central memory CD4+ T cells from blood. The CDR3 bases are TGCGCCAGCAGCCAAGCAGCAAGCCAAGAGACCCAGTACTTC. It encodes CASSQAASQETQYF.